The subject of this entry is one T cell receptor beta chain. Its antigen is unknown. This sample was taken from a study of graft-versus-host responses after intestinal transplantation. Study-level information: Recipients received multivisceral, liver-intestinal, or isolated intestinal transplants.

Some clones are missing from TCRdb's copy, which holds only in-frame ones; the method was immunoSEQ multiplex PCR. The sample consists of fewer than 120,000 clones, just under 95% of them appearing once. Study results and caveats: Present in recipient marrow, GvH clones included some that appeared first in ileum or blood.

J was trimmed by 3 bases and V by 4 bases; bases with no gene match: 6. Germline assignment: CDR1 SGHDT and CDR2 YYEEEE. The CDR3 spans 15 residues. The source of this sequence is a human donor who received an intestinal transplant. The chain couples TRBV5-6 to TRBJ2-7, with 11 bases lining up with TRBD2. This specimen was unstimulated CD8+ T cells sorted from spleen or lymph node cells, taken before intestinal transplant. The CDR3 sequence: CASSIGTSGDYEQYF. In DNA, the CDR3 is TGTGCCAGCAGCATTGGGACTAGCGGTGACTACGAGCAGTACTTC.